This T cell receptor (beta chain) was sequenced in a study of tumor-infiltrating lymphocytes in oesophageal squamous cell carcinoma. Trimming cost V 4 bases and J 0 bases; bases outside gene matches: 10. The CDR3 covers 16 residues. CDR1 SGHDT and CDR2 YYEEEE come from the germline V gene. This clonotype was detected many times. TCRdb passed the PCR reads through MiXCR, listing each CDR3 protein once. Of over 10,000 distinct CDR3 sequences in the sample, roughly 51% were seen once. Sequencing used esophageal tumor tissue. This rearrangement joins TRBV5-6 to TRBJ2-7; 7 positions agree with TRBD1. This sequence was found in a male donor with esophageal squamous cell carcinoma. The CDR3 reads CASSSYRDSSSYEQYF. In nucleotides, the CDR3 is TGTGCCAGCAGCAGTTACCGGGACAGCTCCTCCTACGAGCAGTACTTC.